The subject of this entry is one T cell receptor (beta chain). The antigen is not known. This sample stems from a study of shared clonotypes between healthy human individuals. General study findings and limits: The rarefaction results pointed to incomplete sorted-subset sequencing despite large depth.

The assay was immunoSEQ multiplex PCR, and TCRdb's table has in-frame clones only and misses some. In the table there are roughly 1.5 million clones, around 98% of which are singletons. Only Caucasian adults living in Nashville, Tennessee served as donors. Germline values: CDR1 LNHDA, CDR2 SQIVND (reference sequence). V lost 5 bases and J 4 bases, leaving 17 bases between the germline ends. The CDR3 covers 15 residues. The chain has TRBV19 and TRBJ1-1, with D tentatively TRBD1 (6 bases). The sample consisted of naive CD4+ T cells sorted from blood. Subset in this sample: CD45RA+ positively selected. This clonotype was obtained from a man aged 25-40 years in good health. In nucleotides, the CDR3 is TGTGCCAGTAGTGAGGTAGGGGGAATGGGCACTGAAGCTTTCTTT. Residues: CASSEVGGMGTEAFF.